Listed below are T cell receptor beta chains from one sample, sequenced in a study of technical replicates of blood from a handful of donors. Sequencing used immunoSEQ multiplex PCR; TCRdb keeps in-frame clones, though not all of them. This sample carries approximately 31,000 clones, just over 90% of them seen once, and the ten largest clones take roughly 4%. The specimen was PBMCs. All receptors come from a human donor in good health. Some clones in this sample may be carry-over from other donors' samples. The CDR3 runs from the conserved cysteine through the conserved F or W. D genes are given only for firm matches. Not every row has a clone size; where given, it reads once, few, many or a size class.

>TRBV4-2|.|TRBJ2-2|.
TGTGCCAGCAGCCCCAGGTTGGCCGGGGAGCTGTTTTTT
CASSPRLAGELFF
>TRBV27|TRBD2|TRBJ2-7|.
TGTGCCAGCAGGATTAGCGGGACCTCCTACGAGCAGTACTTC
CASRISGTSYEQYF
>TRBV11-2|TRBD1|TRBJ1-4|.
TGTGCCAGCAGCCACAGGGGTAATGAAAAACTGTTTTTT
CASSHRGNEKLFF
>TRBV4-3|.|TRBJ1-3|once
TGCGCCAGCAGCCAAGCTGTCCTCTCTGGAAACACCATATATTTT
CASSQAVLSGNTIYF
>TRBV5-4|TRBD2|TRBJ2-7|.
TGTGCCAGCAGCACCGACCCGACGGGCGGGAGGTCGGGTGAGCAGTACTTC
CASSTDPTGGRSGEQYF
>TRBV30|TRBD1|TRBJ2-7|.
TGTGCCTGGAGTACCCCAGGGGGCCTCAACGAGCAGTACTTC
CAWSTPGGLNEQYF
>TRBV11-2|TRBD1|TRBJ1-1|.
TGTGCCAGCAGCCCTCAGACAGGGCGGGCTGAAGCTTTCTTT
CASSPQTGRAEAFF
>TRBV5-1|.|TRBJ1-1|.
TGCGCCAGCAGCTTGGGTTCGACAGGCTCGGGGAGAGGCACTGAAGCTTTCTTT
CASSLGSTGSGRGTEAFF
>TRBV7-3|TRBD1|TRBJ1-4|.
TGTGCCAGCAGCTCAACATTAACTACGACAGGGGATTCTCGACTCGCAACTAATGAAAAACTGTTTTTT
CASSSTLTTTGDSRLATNEKLFF
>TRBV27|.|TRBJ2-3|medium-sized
TGTGCCAGCAGTCCATACTTCCAGGGTCCAGATACGCAGTATTTT
CASSPYFQGPDTQYF
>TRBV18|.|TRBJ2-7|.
TGTGCCAGCTCACCAATAAGTCCGGGAAACGAGCAGTACTTC
CASSPISPGNEQYF
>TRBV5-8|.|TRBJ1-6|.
TGTGCCAGCAGTTCGGGTTCTTCCGGGTACCTCCACTTT
CASSSGSSGYLHF
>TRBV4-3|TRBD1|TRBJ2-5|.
TGCGCCAGCAGCCAAGGCGGCAGGGGGAGAGAGACCCAGTACTTC
CASSQGGRGRETQYF
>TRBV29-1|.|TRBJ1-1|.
TGCAGCGTTGTAAGGAGCCGCGTCACTGAAGCTTTCTTT
CSVVRSRVTEAFF
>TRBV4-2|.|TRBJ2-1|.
TGTGCCAGCAGCCAAGACGGCGTAGGGGGTGAGCAGTTCTTC
CASSQDGVGGEQFF
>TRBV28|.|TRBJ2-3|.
TGTGCCAGCAGCCACTCCGGCGGACTCCTCGGACCAGATACGCAGTATTTT
CASSHSGGLLGPDTQYF
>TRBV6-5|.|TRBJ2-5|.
TGTGCCAGCAGCAGAGATTTCGGGGAGACCCAGTACTTC
CASSRDFGETQYF
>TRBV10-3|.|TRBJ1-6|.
TGTGCCGGTGGGGCAGGGCCCAATTCACCCCTCCACTTT
CAGGAGPNSPLHF
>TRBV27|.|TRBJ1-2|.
TGTGCCAGCAGTTTTAGGGGGTTAGGCGGCTACACCTTC
CASSFRGLGGYTF
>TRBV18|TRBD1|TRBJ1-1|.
TGTGCCAGCTCACCGGGACAGGGGGCGAACACTGAAGCTTTCTTT
CASSPGQGANTEAFF
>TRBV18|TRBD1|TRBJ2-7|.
TGTGCCAGCTCACGGACTGGACAGGGGAGCTCCTACGAGCAGTACTTC
CASSRTGQGSSYEQYF
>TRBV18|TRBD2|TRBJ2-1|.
TGTGCCAGCTCACCACCTTCTCTAGCGGGGCACAATGAGCAGTTCTTC
CASSPPSLAGHNEQFF
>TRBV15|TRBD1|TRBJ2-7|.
TGTGCCACCAGCAGAGATTGGGGACAGGGGTCCCACGAGCAGTACTTC
CATSRDWGQGSHEQYF
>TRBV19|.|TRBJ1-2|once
TGTGCCACCTTAGAGCGACAGGCCCCTTATGGCTACACCTTC
CATLERQAPYGYTF
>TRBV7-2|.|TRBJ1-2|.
TGTGCCAGCAGCTTAGGTGAGGGTTACGGCTACACCTTC
CASSLGEGYGYTF
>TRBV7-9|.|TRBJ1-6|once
TGTGCCAGCAGCTTAGTGGACATCCCCATCCTCCACTTT
CASSLVDIPILHF
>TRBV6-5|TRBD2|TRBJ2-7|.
TGTGCCGTCGCGGGAGGGCCCTACGAGCAGTACTTC
CAVAGGPYEQYF
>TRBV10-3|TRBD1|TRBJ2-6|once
TGTGCCATCAGTGCCTACGGGGACAGAACTCTCTCTGGGGCCAACGTCCTGACTTTC
CAISAYGDRTLSGANVLTF
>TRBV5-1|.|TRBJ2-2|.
TGCGCCAGCAGCCTGATTCCTTTGGCGGTCAACACCGGGGAGCTGTTTTTT
CASSLIPLAVNTGELFF
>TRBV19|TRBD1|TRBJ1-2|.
TGTGCCAGTAGCGGGGACAGGGGGGCCTATGGCTACACCTTC
CASSGDRGAYGYTF
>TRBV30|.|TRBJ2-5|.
TGTGCCTGGAGTGTACGCCAGGGCCGAGAGACCCAGTACTTC
CAWSVRQGRETQYF
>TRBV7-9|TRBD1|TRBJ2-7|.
TGTGCCAGCAGCTTTCCTCAGGGACAGGGGGTCTACGAGCAGTACTTC
CASSFPQGQGVYEQYF
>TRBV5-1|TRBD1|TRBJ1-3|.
TGCGCCAGTAACCAGGGGGGAACTGGAAACACCATATATTTT
CASNQGGTGNTIYF
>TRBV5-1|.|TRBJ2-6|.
TGCGCCAGCAGCTTGGAGCCATCCCCTGGGGCCAACGTCCTGACTTTC
CASSLEPSPGANVLTF
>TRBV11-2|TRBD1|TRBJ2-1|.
TGTGCCAGCAGCCCCGGGGACAGGGGATACAATGAGCAGTTCTTC
CASSPGDRGYNEQFF
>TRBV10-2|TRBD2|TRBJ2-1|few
TGCGCCAGCAGTGAGTCAGCGGGAGAGGGCAATGAGCAGTTCTTC
CASSESAGEGNEQFF
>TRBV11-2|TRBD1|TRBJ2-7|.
TGTGCCAGCAGCCTAGGACAGGGGGACTACGAGCAGTACTTC
CASSLGQGDYEQYF
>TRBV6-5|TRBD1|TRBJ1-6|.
TGTGCCAGCAGACAGGGGGCAGGTTCACCCCTCCACTTT
CASRQGAGSPLHF
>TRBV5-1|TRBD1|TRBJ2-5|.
TGCGCCAGCAGCCCCGGGGCAGGGGGCATCGCGGAGACCCAGTACTTC
CASSPGAGGIAETQYF
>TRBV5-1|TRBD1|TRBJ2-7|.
TGCGCCAGCAGCGCGGGACAGGGGACTCTACACGAGCAGTACTTC
CASSAGQGTLHEQYF
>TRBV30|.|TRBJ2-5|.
TGTGCCTGGAGGGGGGGAAGGGTTTGGTCTGGAGAGACCCAGTACTTC
CAWRGGRVWSGETQYF
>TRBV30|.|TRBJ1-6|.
TGTGCCTGGAGTCCTGGCCGCAGGGATTATTCACCCCTCCACTTT
CAWSPGRRDYSPLHF
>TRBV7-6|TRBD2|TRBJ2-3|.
TGTGCCAGCAGCTCCATGACTAGCGGGTATACGCAGTATTTT
CASSSMTSGYTQYF
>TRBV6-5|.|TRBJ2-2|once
TGTGCCAGCAGTTACTCGACCGCCCGCGGTACCGGGGAGCTGTTTTTT
CASSYSTARGTGELFF
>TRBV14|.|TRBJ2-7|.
TGTGCCAGCAGCCAAGAGTGGTGCGTACAGGGATGGGTCGGGGTCCTCCGCTACGAGCAGTACTTC
CASSQEWCVQGWVGVLRYEQYF
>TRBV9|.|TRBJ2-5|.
TGTGCCAGCAGCGCGGGGACACAAGAGACCCAGTACTTC
CASSAGTQETQYF
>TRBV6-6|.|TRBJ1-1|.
TGTGCCAGCAGTTACTCGGAGGGAAGGACTGAAGCTTTCTTT
CASSYSEGRTEAFF
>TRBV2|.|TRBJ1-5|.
TGTGCCAGCAACCAGGCGCAGGGCCATCAGCCCCAGCATTTT
CASNQAQGHQPQHF
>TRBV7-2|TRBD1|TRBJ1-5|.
TGTGCCAGCAGCCCGACAGGGGTTATTCAGCCCCAGCATTTT
CASSPTGVIQPQHF